These 8 T cell receptor beta chains came from one sample sequenced in a study of cytomegalovirus exposure and HLA in healthy donors. PCR amplification relied on 60 Vbeta primers (plus 13 Jbeta primers). This table comes from immunoSEQ multiplex PCR, and its TCRdb copy is limited to in-frame clones, with some not included. The data show about 41,000 clones, over 70% seen once. Sequencing used PBMCs. These receptors all stem from a man aged 50-59 years in good health and CMV-seronegative.

The V call is TRBV28, the J call TRBJ2-2, with D uncertain. CDR1 and CDR2 (germline): MDHEN, SYDVKM. The V end was cut by 2 bases, the J end by 0 bases, with 10 bases between. The CDR3 extends over 16 amino acids. CDR3 coding DNA: TGTGCCAGCAGTTTAAGTCCGGGTACGAACACCGGGGAGCTGTTTTTT. It specifies CASSLSPGTNTGELFF.

This clone has only a few counts. Here the CDR3 reads CASSLRAGVADTQYF. CDR3 DNA sequence: TGTGCCAGCAGCTTGAGAGCGGGAGTGGCAGATACGCAGTATTTT. The rearrangement links TRBV7-8 to TRBJ2-3; 8 nucleotides agree with TRBD2. J was trimmed by 4 bases and V by 3 bases; bases with no gene match: 6. This CDR3 region has 15 residues. Germline V lookup: CDR1 SGHVS, CDR2 FQNEAQ.

The V and J genes are TRBV5-7 and TRBJ1-2, with D possibly matching TRBD1 (5 bases). TRBV5-7 is treated as an ORF (open reading frame) with a function not yet certain. The V end lost 0 bases, the J end lost 6 bases, and 15 bases lay between the germline ends. This CDR3 is 15 amino acids long. Here the CDR3 reads CASSLGSGFDDGYTF. The CDR3 DNA follows: TGTGCCAGCAGCTTGGGTTCAGGGTTCGACGATGGCTACACCTTC.

The chain joins TRBV10-3 to TRBJ2-7; D is perhaps TRBD2 (5 bases). Germline V gene lookup returns CDR1 ENHRY and CDR2 SYGVKD. Deletions cut 5 bases from V and 3 bases from J, with 5 bases between. CDR3 length: 11 residues. The CDR3 here is CAISSGYEQYF. As DNA, the CDR3 is TGTGCCATCAGTAGCGGCTACGAGCAGTACTTC.

The V and J genes are TRBV9 and TRBJ1-1, with a weak D call TRBD1 (5 bases). The CDR3 length is 14 residues. Germline V gives CDR1 SGDLS, CDR2 YYNGEE. The ends were cut back, 0 bases at V and 4 bases at J, with 10 bases in the middle. CDR3 nucleotide sequence: TGTGCCAGCAGCGTAGGGGGGGTGGCCACTGAAGCTTTCTTT. It encodes CASSVGGVATEAFF.

The rearrangement uses TRBV19 and TRBJ1-5, with D possibly being TRBD1 (6 bases). The CDR3 is 14 amino acids. With 6 bases removed from V and 5 bases from J, the gap between germline ends came to 14 bases. Germline V gene sequence: CDR1 LNHDA, CDR2 SQIVND (reference sequence). The CDR3 nucleotides are TGTGCCAGTAGACTTGGGACACTCGATCAGCCCCAGCATTTT. It encodes CASRLGTLDQPQHF.

This clone was seen just once. The V and J genes are TRBV5-1 and TRBJ2-1; 9 bases are shared with TRBD2. CDR1 and CDR2 from the germline V gene are SGHRS and YFSETQ. The CDR3 sequence is 15 residues long. With V trimmed by 5 bases and J by 4 bases, 7 bases remained unmatched. CDR3 amino acids: CASSQTSGRYNEQFF. DNA of the CDR3: TGCGCCAGCAGTCAGACTAGCGGCCGGTACAATGAGCAGTTCTTC.

This clone was detected a few times. The chain recombines TRBV2 with TRBJ2-5, with a tentative D call TRBD2 (5 bases). The CDR3 covers 14 residues. V was shortened by 3 bases and J by 3 bases, with 11 bases between the two germline ends. The germline CDR1 and CDR2 sequences are SNHLY and FYNNEI. The CDR3 loop is CASSDRSREETQYF. CDR3 sequence (DNA): TGTGCCAGCAGTGATAGGTCGAGGGAAGAGACCCAGTACTTC. The whole variable domain, filled in from reference TRBV2 and TRBJ2-5, reads EPEVTQTPSHQVTQMGQEVILRCVPISNHLYFYWYRQILGQKVEFLVSFYNNEISEKSEIFDDQFSVERPDGSNFTLKIRSTKLEDSAMYFCASSDRSREETQYFGPGTRLLVL.